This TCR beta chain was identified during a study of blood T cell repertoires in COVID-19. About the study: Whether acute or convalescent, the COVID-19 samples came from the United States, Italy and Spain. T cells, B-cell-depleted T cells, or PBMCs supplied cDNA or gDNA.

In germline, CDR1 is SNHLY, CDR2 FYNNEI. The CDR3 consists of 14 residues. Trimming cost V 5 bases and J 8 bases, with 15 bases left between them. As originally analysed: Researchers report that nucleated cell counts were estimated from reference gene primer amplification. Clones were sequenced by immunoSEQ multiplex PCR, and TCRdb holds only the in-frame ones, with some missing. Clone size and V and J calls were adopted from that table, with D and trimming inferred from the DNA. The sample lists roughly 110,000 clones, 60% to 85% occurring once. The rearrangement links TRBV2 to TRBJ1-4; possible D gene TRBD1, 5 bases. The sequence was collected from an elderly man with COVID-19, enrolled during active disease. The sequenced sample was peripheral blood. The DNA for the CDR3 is TGTGCCAGCAGTTATCAGGGAATCGGAGAAAAACTGTTTTTT. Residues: CASSYQGIGEKLFF. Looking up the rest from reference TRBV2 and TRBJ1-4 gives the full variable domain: EPEVTQTPSHQVTQMGQEVILRCVPISNHLYFYWYRQILGQKVEFLVSFYNNEISEKSEIFDDQFSVERPDGSNFTLKIRSTKLEDSAMYFCASSYQGIGEKLFFGSGTQLSVL.